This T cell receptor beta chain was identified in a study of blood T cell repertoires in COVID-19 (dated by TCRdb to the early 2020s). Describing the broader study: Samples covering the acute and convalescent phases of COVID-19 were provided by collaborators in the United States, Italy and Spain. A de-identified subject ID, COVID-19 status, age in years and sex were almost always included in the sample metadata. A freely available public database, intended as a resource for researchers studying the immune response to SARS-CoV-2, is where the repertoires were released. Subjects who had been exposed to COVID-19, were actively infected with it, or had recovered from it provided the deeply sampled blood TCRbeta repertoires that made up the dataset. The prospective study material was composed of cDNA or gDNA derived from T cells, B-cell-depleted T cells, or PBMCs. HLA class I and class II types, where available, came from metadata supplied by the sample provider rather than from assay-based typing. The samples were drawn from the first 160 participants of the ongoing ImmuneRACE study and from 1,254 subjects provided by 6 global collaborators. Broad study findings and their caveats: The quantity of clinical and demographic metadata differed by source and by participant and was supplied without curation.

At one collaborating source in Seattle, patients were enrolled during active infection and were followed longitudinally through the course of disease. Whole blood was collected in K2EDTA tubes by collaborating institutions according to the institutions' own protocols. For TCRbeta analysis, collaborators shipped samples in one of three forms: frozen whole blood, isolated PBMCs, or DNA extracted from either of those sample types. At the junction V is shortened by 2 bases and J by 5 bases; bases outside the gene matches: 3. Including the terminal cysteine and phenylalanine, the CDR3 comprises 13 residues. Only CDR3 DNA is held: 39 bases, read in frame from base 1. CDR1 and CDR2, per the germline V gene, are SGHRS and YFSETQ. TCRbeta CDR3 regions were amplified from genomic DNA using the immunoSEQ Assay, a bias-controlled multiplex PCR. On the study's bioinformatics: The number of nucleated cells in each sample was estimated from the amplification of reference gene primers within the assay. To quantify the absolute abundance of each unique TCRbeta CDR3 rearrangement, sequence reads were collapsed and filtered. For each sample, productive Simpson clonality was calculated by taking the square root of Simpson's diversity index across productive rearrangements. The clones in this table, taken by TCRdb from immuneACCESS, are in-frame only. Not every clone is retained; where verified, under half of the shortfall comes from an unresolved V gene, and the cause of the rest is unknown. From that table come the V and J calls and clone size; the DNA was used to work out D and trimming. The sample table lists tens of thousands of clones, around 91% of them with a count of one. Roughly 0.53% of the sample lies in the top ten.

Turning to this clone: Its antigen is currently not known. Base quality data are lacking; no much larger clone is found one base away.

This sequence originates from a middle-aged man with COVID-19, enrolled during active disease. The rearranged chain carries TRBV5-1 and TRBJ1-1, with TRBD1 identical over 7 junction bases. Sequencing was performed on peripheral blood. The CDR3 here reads CASSFDRETEAFF. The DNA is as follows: TGCGCCAGCAGCTTCGACAGGGAGACTGAAGCTTTCTTT.